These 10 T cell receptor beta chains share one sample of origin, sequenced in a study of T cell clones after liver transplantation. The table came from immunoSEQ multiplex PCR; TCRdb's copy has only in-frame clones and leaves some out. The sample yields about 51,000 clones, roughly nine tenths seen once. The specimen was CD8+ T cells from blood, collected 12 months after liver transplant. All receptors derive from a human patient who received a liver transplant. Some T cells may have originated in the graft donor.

The CDR3 loop reads CASSLDRGPLSGNTIYF. In DNA form, the CDR3 reads TGTGCCAGCAGCTTGGATAGGGGGCCCCTCTCTGGAAACACCATATATTTT. V is TRBV5-6 and J is TRBJ1-3; the match to TRBD1 covers 7 bases. V dropped 0 bases and J dropped 0; count of bases not matched to a gene: 6. The CDR3 covers 17 residues. CDR1 SGHDT and CDR2 YYEEEE come from the germline V gene.

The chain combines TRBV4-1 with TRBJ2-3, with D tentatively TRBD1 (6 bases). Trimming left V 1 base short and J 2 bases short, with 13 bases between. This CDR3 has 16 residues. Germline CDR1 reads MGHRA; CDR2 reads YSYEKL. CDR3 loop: CASSQGQGPSTDTQYF. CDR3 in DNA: TGCGCCAGCAGCCAAGGGCAGGGGCCCTCCACAGATACGCAGTATTTT.

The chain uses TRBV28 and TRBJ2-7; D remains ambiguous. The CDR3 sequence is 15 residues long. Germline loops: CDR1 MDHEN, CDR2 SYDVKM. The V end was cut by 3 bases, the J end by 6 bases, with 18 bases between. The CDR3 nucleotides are TGTGCCAGCAGTTTTAACTTAATCCTTGTGCGCGAGCAGTACTTC. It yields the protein CASSFNLILVREQYF.

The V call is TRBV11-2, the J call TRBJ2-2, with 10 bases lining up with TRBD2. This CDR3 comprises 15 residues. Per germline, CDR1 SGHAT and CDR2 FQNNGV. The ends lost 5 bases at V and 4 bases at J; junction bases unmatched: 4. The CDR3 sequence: CASSQPSGGTGELFF. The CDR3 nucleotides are TGTGCCAGCAGCCAACCTAGCGGGGGCACCGGGGAGCTGTTTTTT.

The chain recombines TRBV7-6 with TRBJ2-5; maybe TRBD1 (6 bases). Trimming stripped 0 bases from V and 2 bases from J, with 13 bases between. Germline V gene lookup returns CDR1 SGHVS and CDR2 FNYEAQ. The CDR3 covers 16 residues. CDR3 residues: CASSLAGAGLQETQYF. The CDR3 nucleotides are TGTGCCAGCAGCTTAGCGGGGGCAGGGCTACAAGAGACCCAGTACTTC.

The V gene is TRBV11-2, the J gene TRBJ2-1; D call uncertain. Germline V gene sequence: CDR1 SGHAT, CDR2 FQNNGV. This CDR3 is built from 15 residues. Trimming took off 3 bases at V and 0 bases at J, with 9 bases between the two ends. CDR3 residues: CASSLTLSSYNEQFF. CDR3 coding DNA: TGTGCCAGCAGCTTGACATTGAGCTCCTACAATGAGCAGTTCTTC.

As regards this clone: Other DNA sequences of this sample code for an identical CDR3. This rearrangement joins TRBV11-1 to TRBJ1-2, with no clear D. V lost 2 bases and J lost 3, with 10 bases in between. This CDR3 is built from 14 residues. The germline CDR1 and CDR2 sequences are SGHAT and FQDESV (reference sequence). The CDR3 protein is CASSLIPRDYGYTF. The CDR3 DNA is TGTGCCAGCAGCTTAATCCCCCGGGACTATGGCTACACCTTC.

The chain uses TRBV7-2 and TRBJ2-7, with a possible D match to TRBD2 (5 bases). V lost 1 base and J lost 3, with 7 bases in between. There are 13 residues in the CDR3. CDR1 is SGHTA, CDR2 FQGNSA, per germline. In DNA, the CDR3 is TGTGCCAGCAGCTTAGGGGCGGGCTACGAGCAGTACTTC. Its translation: CASSLGAGYEQYF.

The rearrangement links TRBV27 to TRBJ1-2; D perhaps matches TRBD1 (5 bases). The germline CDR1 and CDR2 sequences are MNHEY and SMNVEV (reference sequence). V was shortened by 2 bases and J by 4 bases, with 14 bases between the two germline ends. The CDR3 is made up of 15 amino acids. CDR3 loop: CASSLRDPRGYGYTF. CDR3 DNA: TGTGCCAGCAGTTTAAGGGACCCCCGAGGCTATGGCTACACCTTC.

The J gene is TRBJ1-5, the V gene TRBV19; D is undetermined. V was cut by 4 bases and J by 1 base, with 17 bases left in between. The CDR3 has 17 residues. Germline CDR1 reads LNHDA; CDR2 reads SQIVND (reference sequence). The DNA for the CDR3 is TGTGCCAGTAGTAGGGGAGTTGCAAAGGGAAGCAATCAGCCCCAGCATTTT. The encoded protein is CASSRGVAKGSNQPQHF.